These 10 T cell receptor beta chains were all obtained from the same sample, sequenced in a study of cytomegalovirus exposure and HLA in healthy donors. Both 60 Vbeta primers and 13 Jbeta primers went into the PCR. Profiling relied on immunoSEQ multiplex PCR, and the TCRdb table lists in-frame clones only, not all of them. The sample consists of 120,000 to 150,000 clones, approximately 70% of them appearing once. The sequenced material came from PBMCs. Every receptor here comes from a human donor in good health.

The chain employs TRBV2 and TRBJ2-2, with D perhaps matching TRBD2 (5 bases). Between the trimmed V and J ends, which lost 5 bases and 5 bases, there was a span of 9 bases. CDR1 and CDR2 (germline): SNHLY, FYNNEI. The CDR3 sequence is 13 residues long. The CDR3 DNA is TGTGCCAGCAGTCTCAGAGGGACCGGGGAGCTGTTTTTT. Translating it yields CASSLRGTGELFF.

The chain combines TRBV29-1 with TRBJ1-1; D gene ambiguous. The CDR3 length is 13 residues. Germline V gene lookup returns CDR1 SQVTM and CDR2 ANQGSEA. The V end was cut by 8 bases, the J end by 0 bases, with 13 bases between. The CDR3 sequence: CSTQSGVNTEAFF. DNA of the CDR3: TGCAGCACCCAGAGCGGGGTGAACACTGAAGCTTTCTTT.

The chain is built from TRBV9 and TRBJ2-5, with D hard to call. CDR1 SGDLS and CDR2 YYNGEE come from the germline V gene. V was trimmed by 0 bases and J by 4 bases, leaving 4 bases between them. CDR3 length: 12 amino acids. The CDR3 sequence is CASSVGGETQYF. The CDR3 DNA follows: TGTGCCAGCAGCGTAGGAGGAGAGACCCAGTACTTC.

The chain links TRBV5-6 to TRBJ2-3; 14 nucleotides line up with TRBD2. V lost 5 bases and J lost 2; bases outside the gene matches: 1. The length of the CDR3 is 15 residues. CDR1 SGHDT and CDR2 YYEEEE come from the germline V gene. CDR3 DNA: TGTGCCAGCAGGACTAGCGGGGGGGCCACAGATACGCAGTATTTT. Amino acid sequence: CASRTSGGATDTQYF.

The chain has TRBV20-1 and TRBJ1-1, with 8 bases identical to TRBD1. Germline V gene lookup returns CDR1 DFQATT and CDR2 SNEGSKA (reference sequence). The CDR3 has 11 amino acids. The V segment lost 6 bases and the J segment 8 bases; nucleotides outside the gene matches: 5. CDR3 DNA: TGCAGTGCCACTGGGACAGGCGAAGCTTTCTTT. Its protein is CSATGTGEAFF.

This clone has more than one count but fewer than ten. The gene calls are TRBV5-8 and TRBJ1-4, with TRBD1 matching over 7 bases. V gave up 5 bases and J gave up 5 bases; unmatched junction bases: 9. The CDR3 consists of 15 residues. Germline V gene sequence: CDR1 SGHTS, CDR2 YDEGEE. CDR3 amino acids: CASSQGQAINEKLFF. The CDR3 coding sequence is TGTGCCAGCAGTCAAGGACAGGCGATAAATGAAAAACTGTTTTTT. Based on the CDR3 plus reference TRBV5-8 and TRBJ1-4, the full variable domain is EAGVTQSPTHLIKTRGQQATLRCSPISGHTSVYWYQQALGLGLQFLLWYDEGEERNRGNFPPRFSGRQFPNYSSELNVNALELEDSALYLCASSQGQAINEKLFFGSGTQLSVL.

This chain uses TRBV28 with TRBJ2-7; the match to TRBD1 covers 9 bases. V lost 7 bases to trimming and J lost 2 bases; unmatched junction nucleotides: 6. Germline V lookup: CDR1 MDHEN, CDR2 SYDVKM. CDR3 length: 14 amino acids. DNA for the CDR3: TGTGCCAGCACCAAATGGACAGGGGCCTACGAGCAGTACTTC. Translating gives CASTKWTGAYEQYF.

The rearrangement links TRBV4-2 to TRBJ2-1; TRBD2 is a possible D gene (5 bases). V lost 0 bases to trimming and J lost 8 bases, with 8 bases between them. The germline V gene encodes CDR1 LGHNA and CDR2 YNFKEQ. This CDR3 spans 13 amino acids. The CDR3 DNA sequence: TGTGCCAGCAGCCAAGACGGGGTGGATGAGCAGTTCTTC. It is translated as CASSQDGVDEQFF.

This chain joins TRBV7-9 and TRBJ1-5; TRBD1 aligns across 9 bases. V lost 5 bases, J lost 5 bases, and 13 bases stayed unmatched. The CDR3 loop spans 17 amino acids. The germline gives CDR1 SEHNR, CDR2 FQNEAQ (reference sequence). The CDR3 sequence is CASSAGGTGGDYQPQHF. DNA for the CDR3: TGTGCCAGCAGCGCCGGGGGAACAGGGGGCGATTATCAGCCCCAGCATTTT.

This clone showed up just a few times. The V gene is TRBV5-1, the J gene TRBJ1-6; no reliable D call. Germline V gene lookup returns CDR1 SGHRS and CDR2 YFSETQ. V lost 3 bases and J 4 bases, leaving 8 bases between the germline ends. The CDR3 contains 14 residues. The CDR3 region is CASSSGEYNSPLHF. As DNA, the CDR3 is TGCGCCAGCAGCTCGGGAGAGTATAATTCACCCCTCCACTTT.